This T cell receptor beta chain derives from a study of cytomegalovirus exposure and HLA in healthy donors. Whole-study findings and limits: A later analysis, which compared TCR beta chains of equal frequency, found the HLA-associated ones more clonally expanded. Most subjects had HLA-A and HLA-B alleles reportedly predicted accurately by TCR beta sequences. In an earlier analysis, about 87% or about 30%: the productive usage of most TCR beta V segments.

Amplification used 60 Vbeta primers and 13 Jbeta primers. Clones were read by immunoSEQ multiplex PCR, and TCRdb kept only the in-frame ones, dropping some. The data contain some 160,000 clones, around 73% of them singletons. Details on this clone: What it binds is unknown.

The germline V gene has CDR1 SNHLY and CDR2 FYNNEI. The CDR3 is made up of 11 amino acids. Trimming took 7 bases from V and 11 from J; bases not matched to a gene: 3. The rearrangement joins TRBV2 to TRBJ2-5; 11 bases agree with TRBD2. The source material was PBMCs. The sequence came from a male donor in good health and CMV-seronegative. The CDR3 sequence: CASISGRGQYF. CDR3 sequence (DNA): TGTGCCAGCATTAGCGGGAGGGGTCAGTACTTC.